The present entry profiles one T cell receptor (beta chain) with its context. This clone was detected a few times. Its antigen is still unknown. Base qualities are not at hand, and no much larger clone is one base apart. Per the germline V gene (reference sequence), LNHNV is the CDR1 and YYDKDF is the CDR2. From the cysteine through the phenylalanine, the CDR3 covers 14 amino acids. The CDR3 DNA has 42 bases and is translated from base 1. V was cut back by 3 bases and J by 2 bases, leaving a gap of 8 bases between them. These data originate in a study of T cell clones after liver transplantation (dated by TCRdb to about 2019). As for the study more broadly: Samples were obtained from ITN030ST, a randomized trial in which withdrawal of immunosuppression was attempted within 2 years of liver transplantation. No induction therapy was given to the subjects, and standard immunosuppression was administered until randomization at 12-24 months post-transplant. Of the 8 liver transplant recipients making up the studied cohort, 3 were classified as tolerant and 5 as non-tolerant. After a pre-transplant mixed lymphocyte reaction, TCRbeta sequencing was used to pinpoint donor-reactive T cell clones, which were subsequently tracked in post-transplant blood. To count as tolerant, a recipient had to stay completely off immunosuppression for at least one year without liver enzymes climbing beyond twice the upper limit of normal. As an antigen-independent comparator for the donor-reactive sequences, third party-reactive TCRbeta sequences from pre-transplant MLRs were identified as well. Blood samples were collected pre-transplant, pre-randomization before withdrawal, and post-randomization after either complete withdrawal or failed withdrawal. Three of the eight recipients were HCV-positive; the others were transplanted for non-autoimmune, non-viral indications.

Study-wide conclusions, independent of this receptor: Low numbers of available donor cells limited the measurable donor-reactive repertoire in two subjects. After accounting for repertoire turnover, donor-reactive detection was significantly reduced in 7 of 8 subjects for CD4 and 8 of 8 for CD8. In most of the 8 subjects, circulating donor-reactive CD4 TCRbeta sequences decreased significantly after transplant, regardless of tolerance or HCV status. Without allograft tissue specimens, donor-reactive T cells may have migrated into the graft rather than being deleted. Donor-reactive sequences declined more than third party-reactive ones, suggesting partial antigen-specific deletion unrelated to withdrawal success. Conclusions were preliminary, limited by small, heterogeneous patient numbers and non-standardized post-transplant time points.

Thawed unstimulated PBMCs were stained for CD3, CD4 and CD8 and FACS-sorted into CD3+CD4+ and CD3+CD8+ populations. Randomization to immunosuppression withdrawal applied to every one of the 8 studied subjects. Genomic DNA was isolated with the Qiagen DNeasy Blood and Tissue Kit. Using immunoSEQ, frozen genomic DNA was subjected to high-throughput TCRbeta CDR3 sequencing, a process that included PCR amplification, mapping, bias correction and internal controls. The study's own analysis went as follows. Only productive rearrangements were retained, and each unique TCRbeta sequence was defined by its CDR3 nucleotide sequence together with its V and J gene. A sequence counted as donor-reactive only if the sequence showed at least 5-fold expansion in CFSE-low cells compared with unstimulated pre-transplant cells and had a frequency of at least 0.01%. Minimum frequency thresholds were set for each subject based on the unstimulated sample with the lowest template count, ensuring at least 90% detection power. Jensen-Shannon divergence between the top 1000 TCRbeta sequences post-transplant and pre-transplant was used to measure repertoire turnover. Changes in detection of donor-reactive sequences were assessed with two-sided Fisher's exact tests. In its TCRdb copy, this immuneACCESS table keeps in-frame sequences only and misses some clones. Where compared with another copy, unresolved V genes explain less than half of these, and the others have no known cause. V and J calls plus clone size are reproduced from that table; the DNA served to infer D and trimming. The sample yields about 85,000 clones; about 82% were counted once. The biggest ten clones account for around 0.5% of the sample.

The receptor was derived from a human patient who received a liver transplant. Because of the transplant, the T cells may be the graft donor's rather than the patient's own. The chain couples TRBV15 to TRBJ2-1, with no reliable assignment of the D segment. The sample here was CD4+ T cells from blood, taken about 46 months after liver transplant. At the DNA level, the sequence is TGTGCCACCAGCAGGAGTCCACCCTACAATGAGCAGTTCTTC. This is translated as CATSRSPPYNEQFF.